This T cell receptor beta chain derives from a study of vaccination and CD4 T cells after COVID-19. In the study overall: Each participant was administered two doses of a vaccine, which was either BNT162b2 or mRNA-1273. Post-vaccine specimens were obtained a median around 72 days after dose two (range 14 to 241).

Noted treatment: approximately 9-day PBMC culture with coronavirus spike peptide pools or control peptides (ViraFEST assay). Gathering of the CD4+ T cells, from the unexposed donor, took place before the COVID-19 pandemic (2011-2018). Each well held over 1.5 million PBMCs in IL-2 (about 9.5 IU/ml) medium with approximately 9.1 ug/ml peptide pools. The Oncomine TCR Beta short-read assay sequenced DNA from cultured CD4+ T cells. Using the QIAamp micro DNA kit, genomic DNA was extracted from the CD4+ T cells that had been cultured. MiXCR, applied by TCRdb to the PCR reads, yields one record per CDR3 protein. The top ten clones hold 26% of a sample with more than 5,000 distinct CDR3 sequences, less than 40% of them seen once. The CDR3 spans 12 residues. Germline V gene lookup returns CDR1 MNHNS and CDR2 SASEGT. The germline V and J ends were trimmed by 4 bases and 5 bases, with 8 bases remaining between them.

This clonotype was seen a few times. What it recognizes is unknown. Sample: CD4+ T cells from blood, cultured in vitro. The receptor comes from a human donor in good health. The rearrangement links TRBV6-1 to TRBJ1-2; D not resolved. The CDR3 coding sequence is TGTGCCAGCAGTGTTCGACCTTATGGCTACACCTTC. This codes for CASSVRPYGYTF.